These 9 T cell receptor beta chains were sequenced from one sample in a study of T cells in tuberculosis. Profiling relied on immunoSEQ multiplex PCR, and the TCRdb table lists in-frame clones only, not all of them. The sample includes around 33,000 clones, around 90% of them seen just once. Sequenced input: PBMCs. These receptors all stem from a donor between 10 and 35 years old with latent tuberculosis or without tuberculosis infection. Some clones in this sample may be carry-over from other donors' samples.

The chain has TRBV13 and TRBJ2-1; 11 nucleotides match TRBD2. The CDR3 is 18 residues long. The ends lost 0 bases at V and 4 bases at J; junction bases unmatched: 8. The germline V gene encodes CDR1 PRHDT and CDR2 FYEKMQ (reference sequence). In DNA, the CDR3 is TGTGCCAGCAGCTTAGGACTAGCGGGGGTAGGGATATACAATGAGCAGTTCTTC. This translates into CASSLGLAGVGIYNEQFF.

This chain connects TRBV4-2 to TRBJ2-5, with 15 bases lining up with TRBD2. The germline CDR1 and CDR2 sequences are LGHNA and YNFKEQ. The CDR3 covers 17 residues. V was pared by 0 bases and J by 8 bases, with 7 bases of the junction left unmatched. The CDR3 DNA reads TGTGCCAGCAGCCAAGATCTCGGGACTAGCGGGAGGCACACCCAGTACTTC. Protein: CASSQDLGTSGRHTQYF.

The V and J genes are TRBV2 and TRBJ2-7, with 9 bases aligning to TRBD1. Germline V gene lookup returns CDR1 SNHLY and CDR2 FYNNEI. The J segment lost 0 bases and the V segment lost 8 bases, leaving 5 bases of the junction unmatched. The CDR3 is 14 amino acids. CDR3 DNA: TGTGCCAGCGGACAGGGGCGAACCTCCTACGAGCAGTACTTC. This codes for CASGQGRTSYEQYF.

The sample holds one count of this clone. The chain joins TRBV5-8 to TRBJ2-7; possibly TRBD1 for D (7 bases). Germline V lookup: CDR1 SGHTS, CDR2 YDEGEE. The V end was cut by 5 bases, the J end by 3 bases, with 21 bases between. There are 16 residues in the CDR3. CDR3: CASRTPPQGGIYEQYF. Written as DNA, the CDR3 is TGTGCCAGCAGGACCCCTCCGCAGGGGGGAATCTACGAGCAGTACTTC.

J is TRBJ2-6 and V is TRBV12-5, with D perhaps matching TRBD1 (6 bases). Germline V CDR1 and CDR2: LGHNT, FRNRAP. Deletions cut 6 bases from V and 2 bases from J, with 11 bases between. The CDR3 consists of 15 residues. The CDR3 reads CASGWWGPGANVLTF. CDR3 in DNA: TGTGCTAGTGGGTGGTGGGGGCCTGGGGCCAACGTCCTGACTTTC.

The CDR3 is CASSVELIAISGNTIYF. The CDR3 region has the DNA TGTGCCAGCAGCGTAGAGCTCATCGCTATCTCTGGAAACACCATATATTTT. This rearrangement joins TRBV9 to TRBJ1-3; D is uncertain. Trimming stripped 0 bases from V and 0 bases from J, with 13 bases between. Germline V gene sequence: CDR1 SGDLS, CDR2 YYNGEE. The CDR3 contains 17 residues.

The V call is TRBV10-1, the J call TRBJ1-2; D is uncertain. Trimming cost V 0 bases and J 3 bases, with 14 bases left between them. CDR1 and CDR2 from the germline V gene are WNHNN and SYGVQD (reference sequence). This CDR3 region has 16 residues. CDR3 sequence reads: CASSESRRAGDYGYTF. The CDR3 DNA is TGCGCCAGCAGTGAGTCGAGGAGGGCCGGAGACTATGGCTACACCTTC.

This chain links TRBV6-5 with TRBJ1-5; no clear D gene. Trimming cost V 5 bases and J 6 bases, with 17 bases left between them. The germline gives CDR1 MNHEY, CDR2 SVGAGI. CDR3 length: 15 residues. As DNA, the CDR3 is TGTGCCAGCAGTCGAGATGCACGCAACCCTCAGCCCCAGCATTTT. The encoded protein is CASSRDARNPQPQHF.

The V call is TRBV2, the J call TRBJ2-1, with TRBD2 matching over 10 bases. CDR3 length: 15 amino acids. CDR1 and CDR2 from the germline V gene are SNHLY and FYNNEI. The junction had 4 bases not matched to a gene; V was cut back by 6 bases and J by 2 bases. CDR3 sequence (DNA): TGTGCCAGCAGAAGTCTAGCGGGGGCCTACAATGAGCAGTTCTTC. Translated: CASRSLAGAYNEQFF.